The 14 T cell receptor beta chains in this list originate from one sample, sequenced in a study of T cells in women clearing cervical HPV infection. The repertoire was sequenced with immunoSEQ multiplex PCR; TCRdb's copy has only in-frame clones and lacks some. The sample totals about 40,000 clones. Source material: blood buffy coat. The receptors come from a woman aged 18 to 75 with a cervical HPV16 infection that either progressed to CIN3+ or cleared (not recorded which).

Turning to this clone: Read data end 3 residues before the CDR3 end; the end is taken from the germline J gene. This chain uses TRBV5-4 with TRBJ2-3; 13 nucleotides line up with TRBD2. Germline CDR1 is SGHNT and CDR2 is YYREEE (reference sequence). This CDR3 comprises 16 residues. The CDR3 is CASTPGLAGEGETQYF. Incomplete CDR3 DNA: TGTGCCAGCACCCCTGGACTAGCGGGAGAGGGGGAGACG.

With regard to this clone: The CDR3 extends 3 residues past the end of the read, so its final part is completed from the germline J gene. The chain combines TRBV30 with TRBJ1-6; 9 bases align to TRBD1. The CDR3 runs 14 residues. Unmatched junction bases numbered 2, after V lost 0 bases and J lost 8 bases. Germline CDR1 reads GTSNPN; CDR2 reads SVGIG (reference sequence). CDR3 DNA, as far as it was read: TGTGCCTGGAGTGTAAGACAGGGGGATTCACCC. Translated: CAWSVRQGDSP. The full CDR3 protein reads CAWSVRQGDSPLHF.

With respect to this clone: The CDR3 end lies 3 residues beyond the end of the read and is filled in from the germline J gene. The chain links TRBV30 to TRBJ2-7, with D unclear. CDR1 and CDR2 from the germline V gene are GTSNPN and SVGIG (reference sequence). V was cut by 4 bases and J by 0 bases, with 16 bases left in between. The CDR3 is 15 amino acids. The covered CDR3 bases are TGTGCCTGGACCCCCGGTGTCAGGAGCTCCTACGAG. Translation gives CAWTPGVRSSYE. The full-length CDR3 reads as CAWTPGVRSSYEQYF.

Concerning this clone itself: Sequencing ends 3 residues short of the CDR3 end; the germline J gene provides the rest. This sequence joins TRBV18 and TRBJ2-1; 12 nucleotides align to TRBD2. Trimming removed 5 bases from V and 4 bases from J; junction bases left unmatched: 12. This CDR3 contains 18 residues. Germline loops: CDR1 KGHSH, CDR2 LQKENI. The sequenced part of the CDR3 DNA is TGTGCCAGCTCATCCACTAGCGGGGGGCTCACCAGTTACAATGAG. It yields the protein CASSSTSGGLTSYNE. The full CDR3 reads CASSSTSGGLTSYNEQFF.

Concerning this clone: The CDR3 extends 3 residues past the end of the read, so its final part is completed from the germline J gene. The rearrangement joins TRBV5-1 to TRBJ2-1; no firm D call. Between the trimmed V and J ends, which lost 0 bases and 0 bases, there was a span of 10 bases. CDR3 length: 16 residues. The germline gives CDR1 SGHRS, CDR2 YFSETQ. The CDR3: CASSLGALSSYNEQFF. The CDR3 DNA, read in part, is TGCGCCAGCAGCTTGGGAGCCCTGAGCTCCTACAATGAG.

Concerning this clone itself: Read coverage stops 3 residues before the CDR3 terminus; the germline J gene supplies the remainder. This chain uses TRBV19 with TRBJ1-2; TRBD1 might be the D (5 bases). CDR3 length: 18 amino acids. Germline CDR1 and CDR2: LNHDA and SQIVND (reference sequence). The CDR3 sequence is CASSIQVIAGVSTDTYTF. The CDR3 bases that were read are TGTGCCAGTAGTATTCAAGTTATAGCGGGGGTTAGCACAGATACC.

Points on this clone: The read comes to an end 3 residues before the CDR3 does, leaving the germline J gene to fill in the end. The gene calls are TRBV7-2 and TRBJ2-3, with 7 bases matching TRBD1. V was pared by 4 bases and J by 3 bases, with 1 base of the junction left unmatched. Germline-derived CDR1 and CDR2 are SGHTA and FQGNSA. The CDR3 totals 13 residues. CDR3 DNA, as far as it was read: TGTGCCAGCAGCTCGGGACAGACAGATACG. As protein: CASSSGQTDT. The full CDR3 sequence reads CASSSGQTDTQYF.

Turning to this clone: The read ends 3 residues before the CDR3 terminus; that terminus is restored from the germline J gene. The chain recombines TRBV30 with TRBJ1-2; D not resolved. Germline loops: CDR1 GTSNPN, CDR2 SVGIG (reference sequence). Trimming stripped 4 bases from V and 4 bases from J, with 7 bases between. There are 11 residues in the CDR3. CDR3 residues: CAWTASYGYTF. Incomplete CDR3 DNA: TGTGCCTGGACCGCCAGCTATGGC.

Notes on this clone: The CDR3 end lies 3 residues beyond the end of the read and is filled in from the germline J gene. The V and J genes are TRBV7-3 and TRBJ1-2; D ambiguous. Germline CDR1 is SGHTA and CDR2 is FQGTGA. The CDR3 loop spans 13 amino acids. The sequenced CDR3 bases are TGTGCCAGCAGCCCGGGGAACACAGATACC. This translates into CASSPGNTDT. The full CDR3 reads CASSPGNTDTYTF.

CDR3 residues: CASSSGFRGYGQYF. CDR3 bases read: TGTGCCAGCAGCTCAGGGTTCAGGGGCTATGGT. V gene TRBV5-6 combines with J gene TRBJ2-4; tentatively, D is TRBD1 (6 bases). Sequencing ends 3 residues short of the CDR3 end; the germline J gene provides the rest. Germline loops: CDR1 SGHDT, CDR2 YYEEEE. The CDR3 runs to 14 residues. Variable domain in full (rest from reference TRBV5-6 and TRBJ2-4): DAGVTQSPTHLIKTRGQQVTLRCSPKSGHDTVSWYQQALGQGPQFIFQYYEEEERQRGNFPDRFSGHQFPNYSSELNVNALLLGDSALYLCASSSGFRGYGQYFGAGTRLSVL.

Turning to this clone: The read terminates 3 residues before the CDR3 end, so the remaining end is supplied by the germline J gene. The rearrangement joins TRBV7-9 to TRBJ1-2; D remains unclear. The CDR3 totals 14 residues. The germline V gene has CDR1 SEHNR and CDR2 FQNEAQ (reference sequence). Trimming removed 1 base from V and 0 bases from J, with 6 bases in between. The CDR3 spells CASSLDTSNYGYTF. Partial CDR3 DNA: TGTGCCAGCAGCTTAGACACGTCTAACTATGGC.

With respect to this clone: The sequence runs out 3 residues before the end of the CDR3; the remainder is reconstructed from the germline J gene. The V and J genes are TRBV7-9 and TRBJ2-7; 9 bases are shared with TRBD2. Trimming cost V 5 bases and J 4 bases; bases outside gene matches: 9. CDR1 and CDR2 (germline): SEHNR, FQNEAQ (reference sequence). This CDR3 has 15 residues. The chain's CDR3 is CASSAGGGVGYEQYF. The covered CDR3 bases are TGTGCCAGCAGCGCGGGAGGGGGGGTTGGATACGAG.

Of note for this clone: The read ends 3 residues shy of where the CDR3 ends; the end is completed using the germline J gene. The V and J genes are TRBV30 and TRBJ1-1; 7 nucleotides agree with TRBD1. J lost 5 bases, V lost 4 bases, and 7 bases had no gene match. CDR3 size: 13 residues. Germline values: CDR1 GTSNPN, CDR2 SVGIG (reference sequence). CDR3 DNA (partial): TGTGCCTGGACTAAGACAGGGTTAACTGAA. Protein sequence: CAWTKTGLTE. The full-length CDR3 reads as CAWTKTGLTEAFF. The full variable domain, rest sourced from reference TRBV30 and TRBJ1-1, is SQTIHQWPATLVQPVGSPLSLECTVEGTSNPNLYWYRQAAGRGLQLLFYSVGIGQISSEVPQNLSASRPQDRQFILSSKKLLLSDSGFYLCAWTKTGLTEAFFGQGTRLTVV.

Notes on this clone: The sequenced fragment ends 3 residues before the CDR3 boundary, so the rest is inferred from the germline J gene. The gene calls are TRBV30 and TRBJ2-7; 8 bases are a match to TRBD1. Trimming cost V 3 bases and J 2 bases; bases outside gene matches: 3. This CDR3 contains 13 residues. Germline lookup yields CDR1 GTSNPN and CDR2 SVGIG (reference sequence). CDR3 sequence reads: CAWSGQGAYEQYF. Incomplete CDR3 DNA: TGTGCCTGGAGCGGACAGGGTGCCTACGAG.